The 4 T cell receptor beta chains listed next were all sequenced from one sample in a study of T cell changes during pregnancy in multiple sclerosis. Only in-frame clones appear in the TCRdb table, and some are missing; sequencing was by immunoSEQ multiplex PCR. The table has 65,000 to 95,000 clones, around 94% seen once. Material: peripheral blood, obtained in the second trimester of pregnancy. The receptors come from a female donor in good health, enrolled as a control in a pregnancy study.

The rearrangement links TRBV6-1 to TRBJ1-2; D remains unclear. This CDR3 region has 15 residues. Deletions cut 1 base from V and 10 bases from J, with 19 bases between. The germline CDR1 and CDR2 sequences are MNHNS and SASEGT. The CDR3: CASSEEEYRMVAYTF. The CDR3 DNA reads as TGTGCCAGCAGTGAAGAAGAATATCGTATGGTGGCCTACACCTTC.

V gene TRBV15 combines with J gene TRBJ1-1, with a weak D call TRBD1 (6 bases). Germline lookup yields CDR1 LNHNV and CDR2 YYDKDF (reference sequence). The CDR3 has 15 residues. The V gene lost 3 bases and the J gene lost 0 bases, with 11 bases spanning the gap. CDR3 sequence: CATSSPGTLNTEAFF. For the CDR3, the DNA is TGTGCCACCAGCAGTCCCGGGACATTGAACACTGAAGCTTTCTTT.

This chain uses TRBV7-8 with TRBJ2-1; TRBD2 matches 7 bases. In germline, CDR1 is SGHVS, CDR2 FQNEAQ. The length of the CDR3 is 19 residues. J was trimmed by 0 bases and V by 1 base; bases with no gene match: 12. As DNA, the CDR3 is TGTGCCAGCAGCTTAGTATTGGCGGGAGAGTCGTACTCCTACAATGAGCAGTTCTTC. Amino acids: CASSLVLAGESYSYNEQFF.

This chain connects TRBV28 to TRBJ2-5; perhaps TRBD2 as D (5 bases). The germline CDR1 and CDR2 sequences are MDHEN and SYDVKM. Trimming cost V 11 bases and J 4 bases, with 26 bases left between them. The CDR3 is made up of 16 amino acids. As DNA, the CDR3 is TGTGCCTCCAAGCCCGTTCGGGAACCCAACCTAGAGACCCAGTACTTC. Translation: CASKPVREPNLETQYF.